This TCR beta chain was sequenced during a study of blood T cells in healthy people across ages. Regarding the study as a whole: Among long-lived donors, naive CD4+ cells were more numerous and diversity higher than in aged donors.

Germline V CDR1 and CDR2: DFQATT, SNEGSKA (reference sequence). The CDR3 sequence is 17 residues long. J gave up 5 bases and V 5 bases, and 15 bases lay outside the gene matches. Primers used in a second PCR of roughly 6 to 12 cycles were a sample-barcoded 5' primer and a J-beta primer mix. TCRdb used MiXCR to reprocess the 5' RACE reads, holding one entry per CDR3 protein. Seen here are 600,000 or so distinct CDR3 sequences, approximately 30% observed once, and the top ten hold approximately 14%. This clonotype occurred many times. Its target is unknown. This sequence was found in a woman of 80 years or more in good health. Material: blood. The chain joins TRBV20-1 to TRBJ2-1; 10 positions match TRBD2. The CDR3 is CSALSASSGGDDNEQFF. CDR3 bases: TGCAGTGCTCTTAGCGCTTCTAGCGGGGGAGATGACAATGAGCAGTTCTTC.